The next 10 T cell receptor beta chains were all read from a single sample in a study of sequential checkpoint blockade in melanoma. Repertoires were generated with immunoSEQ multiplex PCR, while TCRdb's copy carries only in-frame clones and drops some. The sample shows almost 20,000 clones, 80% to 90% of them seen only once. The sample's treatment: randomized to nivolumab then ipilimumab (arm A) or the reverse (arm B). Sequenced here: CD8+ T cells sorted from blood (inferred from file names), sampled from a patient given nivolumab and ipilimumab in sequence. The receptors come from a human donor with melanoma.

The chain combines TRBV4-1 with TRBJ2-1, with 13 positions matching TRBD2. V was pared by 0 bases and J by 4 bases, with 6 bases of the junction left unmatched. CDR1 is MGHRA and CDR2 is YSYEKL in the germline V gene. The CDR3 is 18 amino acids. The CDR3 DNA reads TGCGCCAGCAGCCAAGATCCGGGACTAGCGGGGTTGTACAATGAGCAGTTCTTC. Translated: CASSQDPGLAGLYNEQFF.

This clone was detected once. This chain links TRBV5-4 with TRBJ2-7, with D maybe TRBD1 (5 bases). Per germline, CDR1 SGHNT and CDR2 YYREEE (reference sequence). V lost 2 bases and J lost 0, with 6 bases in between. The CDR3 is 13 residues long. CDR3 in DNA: TGTGCCAGCAGCTTCCAGGGCTCCTACGAGCAGTACTTC. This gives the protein CASSFQGSYEQYF.

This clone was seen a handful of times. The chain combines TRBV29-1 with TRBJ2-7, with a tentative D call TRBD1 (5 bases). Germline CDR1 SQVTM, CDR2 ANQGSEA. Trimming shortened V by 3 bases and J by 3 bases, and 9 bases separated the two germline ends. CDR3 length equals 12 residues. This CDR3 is CSVEGRHYEQYF. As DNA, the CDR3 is TGCAGCGTTGAGGGGCGGCACTACGAGCAGTACTTC.

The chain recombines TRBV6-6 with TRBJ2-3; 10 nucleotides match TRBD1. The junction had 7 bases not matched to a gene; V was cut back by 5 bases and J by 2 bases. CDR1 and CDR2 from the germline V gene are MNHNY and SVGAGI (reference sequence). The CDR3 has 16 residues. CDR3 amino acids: CASSPRTGGTTDTQYF. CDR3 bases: TGTGCCAGCAGTCCTCGGACAGGGGGAACCACAGATACGCAGTATTTT.

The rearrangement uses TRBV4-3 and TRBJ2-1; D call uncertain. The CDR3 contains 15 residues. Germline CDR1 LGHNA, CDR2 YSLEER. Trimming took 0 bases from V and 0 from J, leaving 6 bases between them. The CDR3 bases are TGCGCCAGCAGCCAAGACACAAGCTCCTACAATGAGCAGTTCTTC. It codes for CASSQDTSSYNEQFF.

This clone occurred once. CDR3 in amino acids: CASSQEIGQGSSGYTF. CDR3 sequence (DNA): TGCGCCAGCAGCCAAGAGATAGGACAGGGTTCTTCTGGCTACACCTTC. The chain recombines TRBV4-1 with TRBJ1-2; 8 nucleotides agree with TRBD1. After removal of 0 bases from V and 7 bases from J, the junction contained 10 bases not matched to a gene. CDR1 MGHRA and CDR2 YSYEKL come from the germline V gene. The CDR3 consists of 16 residues.

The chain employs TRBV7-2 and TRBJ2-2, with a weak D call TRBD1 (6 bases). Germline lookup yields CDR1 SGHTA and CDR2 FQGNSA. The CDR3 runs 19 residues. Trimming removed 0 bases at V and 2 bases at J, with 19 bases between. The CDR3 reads CASSLAGLYYRVNTGELFF. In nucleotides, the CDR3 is TGTGCCAGCAGCTTAGCGGGATTGTATTACAGGGTCAACACCGGGGAGCTGTTTTTT.

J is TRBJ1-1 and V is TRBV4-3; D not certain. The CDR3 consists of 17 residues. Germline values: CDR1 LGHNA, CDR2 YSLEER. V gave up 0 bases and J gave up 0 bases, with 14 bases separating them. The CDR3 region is CASSQDSWRGVNTEAFF. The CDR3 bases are TGCGCCAGCAGCCAAGATAGTTGGCGCGGAGTGAACACTGAAGCTTTCTTT.

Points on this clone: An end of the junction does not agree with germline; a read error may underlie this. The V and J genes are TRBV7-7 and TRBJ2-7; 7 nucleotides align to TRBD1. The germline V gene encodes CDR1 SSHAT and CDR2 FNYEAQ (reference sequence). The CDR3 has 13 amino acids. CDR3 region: CASSLSTGPEQYF. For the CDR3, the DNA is TGTGCTAGCAGCTTATCGACAGGGCCCGAGCAGTACTTC.

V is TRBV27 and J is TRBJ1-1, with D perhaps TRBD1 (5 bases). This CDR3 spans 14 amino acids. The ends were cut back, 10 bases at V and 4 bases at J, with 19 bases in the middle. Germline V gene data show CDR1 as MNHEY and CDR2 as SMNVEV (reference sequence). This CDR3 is CATGGNRLVTEAFF. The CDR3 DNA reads TGTGCCACGGGGGGAAACCGCCTGGTCACTGAAGCTTTCTTT.